This T cell receptor (beta chain) appears in the sequencing data of a study of OX40 agonist ivuxolimab in advanced cancers. Study information: Under the entry rules, prior anti-PD-1, anti-PD-L1 or anti-CTLA-4 therapy was allowed, and approximately 40% had some. Study observations and caveats: Antigen targets of the expanded peripheral T cells went undetermined.

The germline V and J ends were trimmed by 1 base and 6 bases, with 18 bases remaining between them. This CDR3 contains 16 residues. Germline V gene data show CDR1 as MNHEY and CDR2 as SMNVEV (reference sequence). The assay was immunoSEQ multiplex PCR, and TCRdb's table has in-frame clones only and misses some. Seen here are under 65,000 clones, about nine tenths observed once, and the top ten hold approximately 13%. This clone came up once. Its antigen is unknown. The chain couples TRBV27 to TRBJ1-1; D is perhaps TRBD1 (6 bases). The origin of this receptor is an adult with an advanced solid tumor such as melanoma, head and neck, liver or kidney cancer. The sequences come from CD4+ or CD8+ T cells sorted from blood, collected in a trial of the OX40 agonist ivuxolimab. CDR3 region: CASSLYPGAKGAEAFF. Here the CDR3 DNA reads TGTGCCAGCAGTTTATACCCGGGGGCAAAGGGCGCTGAAGCTTTCTTT.